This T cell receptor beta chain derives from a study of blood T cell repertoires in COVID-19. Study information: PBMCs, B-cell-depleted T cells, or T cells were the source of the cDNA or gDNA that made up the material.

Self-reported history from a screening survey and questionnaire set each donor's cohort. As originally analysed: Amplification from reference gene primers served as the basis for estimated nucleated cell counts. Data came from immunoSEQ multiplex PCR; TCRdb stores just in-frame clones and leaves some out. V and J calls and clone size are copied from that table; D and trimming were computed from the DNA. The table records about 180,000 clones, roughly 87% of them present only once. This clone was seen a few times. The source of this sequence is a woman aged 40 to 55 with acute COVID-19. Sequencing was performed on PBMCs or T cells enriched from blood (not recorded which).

CDR3 coding DNA: TGTGCCAGCAGCCACGGGGGGGGGCTAGGCGATCAGCCCCAGCATTTT. Amino acid sequence: CASSHGGGLGDQPQHF. V is TRBV7-2 and J is TRBJ1-5; a weak D match, TRBD1 (6 bases). The CDR3 runs to 16 residues. Trimming took off 5 bases at V and 5 bases at J, with 19 bases between the two ends. CDR1 is SGHTA, CDR2 FQGNSA, per germline.